This T cell receptor beta chain was sequenced during a study of T cells in Graves' hyperthyroidism and ophthalmopathy. Regions amplified from RNA transcripts were the TCR beta CDR3 regions. Researchers ran a first-round RT-PCR on the TCR CDR3 using the HTBI primer set. TCRdb reprocessed the multiplex PCR reads via MiXCR and lists one record per CDR3 protein. The table records about 260,000 distinct CDR3 sequences, about a sixth of them present only once. A NOSPECS grade of at least 4, a Clinical Activity Score of at least 3 and duration under 3 months were recorded in ophthalmopathy patients. Patients with uncontrolled infections, other autoimmune diseases, pregnancy or lactation were excluded. On the basis of clinical symptoms, serum thyroxine and TRAb, thyroid ultrasound and orbital computed tomography, diagnoses were made. PBMCs were derived from approximately 10 ml fresh peripheral blood. Germline V gives CDR1 MDHEN, CDR2 SYDVKM. CDR3 size: 16 residues. Unmatched junction bases numbered 12, after V lost 4 bases and J lost 4 bases.

The clonotype originates from a woman between 18 and 29 years old with Graves' ophthalmopathy. This chain connects TRBV28 to TRBJ2-7; 8 bases are a match to TRBD2. The sample comprised blood. This chain's CDR3 is CASSSSREGRGYEQYF. CDR3 sequence (DNA): TGTGCCAGCAGTTCCTCACGGGAGGGCCGAGGGTACGAGCAGTACTTC.